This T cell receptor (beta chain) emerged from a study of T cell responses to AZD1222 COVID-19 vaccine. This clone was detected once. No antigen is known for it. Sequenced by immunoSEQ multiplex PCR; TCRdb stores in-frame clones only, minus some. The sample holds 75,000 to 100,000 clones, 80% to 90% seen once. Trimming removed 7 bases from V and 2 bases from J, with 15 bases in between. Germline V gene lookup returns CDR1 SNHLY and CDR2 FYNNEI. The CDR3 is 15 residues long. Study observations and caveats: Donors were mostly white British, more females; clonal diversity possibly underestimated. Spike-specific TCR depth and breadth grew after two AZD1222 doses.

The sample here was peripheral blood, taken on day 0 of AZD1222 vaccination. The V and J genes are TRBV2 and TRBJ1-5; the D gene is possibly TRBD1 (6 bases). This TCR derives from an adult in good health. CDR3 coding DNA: TGTGCCAGCAAGGTGGGCAGGGGCGGCAATCAGCCCCAGCATTTT. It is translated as CASKVGRGGNQPQHF.